A selection of T cell receptor beta chains follows, all from one sample in a study of shared T cell receptors in the human thymus. Some clones are missing from TCRdb's copy, which holds only in-frame ones; the method was immunoSEQ multiplex PCR. The repertoire holds some 760,000 clones, 70% to 90% seen once, with over 0.008% in the top ten. These data also formed part of another study, on human thymus T cells.

The sequenced sample consisted of thymocytes. The source of these receptors is a girl less than two years old with a congenital heart defect. Both conserved end residues are part of each CDR3. A D gene is named only where the DNA matches it firmly. Not all rows give a size; the values are once, few, many and, for expanded clones, a class.

TRBJ2-1,TRBV29-1,-,-,CSVVPGVGQLSSYNEQFF,TGCAGCGTTGTCCCGGGGGTGGGACAGCTTAGCTCCTACAATGAGCAGTTCTTC
TRBJ2-7,TRBV5-1,TRBD1,-,CASRYTGTGTYEQYF,TGCGCCAGCAGATACACCGGGACAGGGACCTACGAGCAGTACTTC
TRBJ1-4,TRBV28,-,-,CASSLSGQGTSEKLFF,TGTGCCAGCAGTTTATCTGGGCAGGGGACGAGTGAAAAACTGTTTTTT
TRBJ1-2,TRBV4-1,-,few,CASSQGRQQLLYGYTF,TGCGCCAGCAGCCAAGGTAGACAACAGCTCCTCTATGGCTACACCTTC
TRBJ1-1,TRBV28,-,-,CASSLCDGRSNTEAFF,TGTGCCAGCAGTTTATGCGATGGCAGGTCGAACACTGAAGCTTTCTTT
TRBJ1-1,TRBV12-5,TRBD1,-,CASGAPTDRATEAFF,TGTGCTAGTGGCGCTCCTACGGACAGGGCCACTGAAGCTTTCTTT
TRBJ2-3,TRBV9,TRBD2,-,CASGGTSGDPKSTDTQYF,TGTGCCAGCGGGGGGACTAGCGGGGACCCAAAATCCACAGATACGCAGTATTTT
TRBJ1-1,TRBV25-1,TRBD1,-,CASSEHSGQGDTEAFF,TGTGCCAGCAGTGAACATTCGGGACAGGGGGACACTGAAGCTTTCTTT
TRBJ2-4,TRBV5-5,TRBD1,few,CASSLRRRGQGHNIQYF,TGTGCCAGCAGCTTGAGGAGAAGGGGGCAGGGGCATAACATTCAGTACTTC
TRBJ1-1,TRBV4-1,-,-,CASSQEAGGNTEAFF,TGCGCCAGCAGCCAGGAAGCGGGCGGGAACACTGAAGCTTTCTTT
TRBJ1-2,TRBV5-1,-,-,CASSRRAGKGYTF,TGCGCCAGCAGCAGGAGGGCAGGGAAAGGCTACACCTTC
TRBJ1-2,TRBV4-1,-,-,CASSQDPPGEENYGYTF,TGCGCCAGCAGCCAAGATCCCCCCGGTGAGGAGAACTATGGCTACACCTTC
TRBJ2-3,TRBV15,-,-,CATSYPGVTDTQYF,TGTGCCACCAGTTATCCGGGGGTCACAGATACGCAGTATTTT
TRBJ2-3,TRBV2,-,-,CASSGQAYLDTQYF,TGTGCCAGCAGTGGACAGGCCTATTTGGATACGCAGTATTTT
TRBJ2-3,TRBV18,TRBD2,-,CASSPPASGDPLGADTQYF,TGTGCCAGCTCACCACCGGCTAGCGGGGACCCACTTGGGGCAGATACGCAGTATTTT
TRBJ1-2,TRBV6-5,-,once,CASSFGTSIYGYTF,TGTGCCAGCAGTTTTGGGACTTCTATCTATGGCTACACCTTC
TRBJ1-6,TRBV23-1,TRBD1,-,CASSQSDTGGVLRLSPLHF,TGCGCCAGCAGTCAATCTGATACAGGGGGCGTTCTCCGGCTCTCACCCCTCCACTTT
TRBJ1-5,TRBV10-3,-,-,CAISESHPKHQPQHF,TGTGCCATCAGTGAGTCCCATCCGAAGCATCAGCCCCAGCATTTT
TRBJ1-1,TRBV9,-,-,CASSVTLGLPGESTEAFF,TGTGCCAGCAGCGTGACTCTCGGACTCCCGGGCGAGAGCACTGAAGCTTTCTTT
TRBJ1-1,TRBV19,TRBD1,-,CASSGQGARSNTEAFF,TGTGCCAGTAGTGGACAGGGGGCGAGATCTAACACTGAAGCTTTCTTT
TRBJ2-4,TRBV29-1,TRBD1,-,CSVEVRDRGSPQNIQYF,TGCAGCGTTGAAGTACGGGACAGGGGATCGCCCCAAAACATTCAGTACTTC
TRBJ2-1,TRBV19,TRBD2,-,CASTVSGGAYNEQFF,TGTGCCAGTACCGTCAGCGGGGGGGCCTACAATGAGCAGTTCTTC
TRBJ1-2,TRBV28,-,-,CASRDGLLGGYTF,TGTGCCAGCCGGGATGGATTGCTCGGAGGCTACACCTTC
TRBJ1-5,TRBV5-1,-,-,CASSPDSYNQPQHF,TGCGCCAGCAGCCCCGACTCTTACAATCAGCCCCAGCATTTT
TRBJ1-4,TRBV2,-,-,CASRERPTPTNEKLFF,TGTGCCAGCAGGGAGCGCCCGACCCCAACTAATGAAAAACTGTTTTTT
TRBJ1-1,TRBV6-1,-,-,CASSEEGFTGKMNTEAFF,TGTGCCAGCAGTGAAGAGGGATTTACAGGTAAGATGAACACTGAAGCTTTCTTT
TRBJ1-1,TRBV14,-,-,CASSRQVGDTEAFF,TGTGCCAGCAGCCGCCAGGTAGGGGACACTGAAGCTTTCTTT
TRBJ1-6,TRBV5-5,TRBD1,-,CASSKDRGVCNNSPLHF,TGTGCCAGCAGTAAGGACAGGGGAGTTTGTAATAATTCACCCCTCCACTTT
TRBJ1-5,TRBV27,-,-,CASSVSRSFNQPQHF,TGTGCCAGCAGTGTATCACGGTCATTTAACCAGCCCCAGCATTTT
TRBJ1-2,TRBV7-9,-,-,CASSHPSTNPNYGYTF,TGTGCCAGCAGCCACCCCAGCACTAACCCAAACTATGGCTACACCTTC
TRBJ2-7,TRBV5-1,TRBD1,-,CASSLEGQATYEQYF,TGCGCCAGCAGCTTGGAGGGACAGGCTACCTACGAGCAGTACTTC
TRBJ2-2,TRBV18,-,once,CASSPGPTSNTGELFF,TGTGCCAGCTCACCCGGTCCAACCTCGAACACCGGGGAGCTGTTTTTT
TRBJ1-2,TRBV7-9,TRBD1,-,CASSFRSRDRGFNYGYTF,TGTGCCAGCAGCTTCCGATCCCGGGACAGGGGATTTAACTATGGCTACACCTTC
TRBJ2-1,TRBV4-1,TRBD2,-,CASSQDWTSGEIYNEQFF,TGCGCCAGCAGCCAAGATTGGACTAGCGGGGAGATTTACAATGAGCAGTTCTTC
TRBJ1-1,TRBV28,-,-,CASSLSPPRTEAFF,TGTGCCAGCAGTTTATCGCCGCCTAGGACTGAAGCTTTCTTT
TRBJ2-5,TRBV18,-,few,CASSPLFQETQYF,TGTGCCAGCTCCCCTCTTTTTCAAGAGACCCAGTACTTC
TRBJ1-2,TRBV29-1,-,-,CSVGLGGEGDGYTF,TGCAGCGTTGGTCTAGGGGGGGAGGGTGATGGCTACACCTTC
TRBJ1-2,TRBV10-3,-,-,CAISEGRGFFGYTF,TGTGCCATCAGTGAGGGCAGGGGCTTCTTTGGCTACACCTTC
TRBJ2-5,TRBV30,-,-,CAWSVSSGKETQYF,TGTGCCTGGAGTGTAAGTTCAGGGAAAGAGACCCAGTACTTC
TRBJ2-2,TRBV7-6,TRBD2,few,CASSQGLAGGLPRYTGELFF,TGTGCCAGCAGCCAGGGACTAGCGGGGGGCCTCCCGAGGTACACCGGGGAGCTGTTTTTT
TRBJ2-2,TRBV25-1,TRBD2,-,CASSEYRTSLELFF,TGTGCCAGCAGTGAATATCGGACTAGCTTAGAGCTGTTTTTT
TRBJ2-3,TRBV5-1,-,-,CASSSMSRDRSSTDTQYF,TGCGCCAGCAGCTCGATGAGCAGAGACAGATCTAGCACAGATACGCAGTATTTT
TRBJ2-7,TRBV10-3,-,few,CAISVGGSSYEQYF,TGTGCCATCAGTGTCGGGGGAAGCTCCTACGAGCAGTACTTC
TRBJ1-2,TRBV6-5,-,-,CASSYGSGGPYGYTF,TGTGCCAGCAGTTACGGGTCGGGGGGGCCCTATGGCTACACCTTC
TRBJ2-1,TRBV5-4,TRBD2,few,CASSSAGGAGNEQFF,TGTGCCAGCAGCTCTGCCGGGGGGGCCGGGAATGAGCAGTTCTTC
TRBJ1-2,TRBV25-1,TRBD1,few,CASTGGGDYGYTF,TGTGCCAGCACAGGGGGCGGGGACTATGGCTACACCTTC
TRBJ2-5,TRBV5-1,TRBD2,-,CASSSPGTSGQETQYF,TGCGCCAGCAGCTCGCCCGGGACTAGCGGACAAGAGACCCAGTACTTC
TRBJ2-5,TRBV7-6,TRBD1,-,CASSSQGVYQETQYF,TGTGCCAGCAGCTCACAGGGGGTATACCAAGAGACCCAGTACTTC
TRBJ1-1,TRBV18,TRBD1,-,CASSPQGALMNTEAFF,TGTGCCAGCTCACCCCAGGGGGCTCTAATGAACACTGAAGCTTTCTTT
TRBJ1-1,TRBV5-5,-,-,CASSYYRGGGTEAFF,TGTGCCAGCAGCTACTACCGGGGGGGTGGAACTGAAGCTTTCTTT
TRBJ1-6,TRBV5-6,-,-,CASSPGEPEYSPLHF,TGTGCCAGCAGCCCGGGGGAACCCGAGTATTCACCCCTCCACTTT
TRBJ1-1,TRBV18,-,few,CASSVANTEAFF,TGTGCCAGCTCGGTGGCAAACACTGAAGCTTTCTTT
TRBJ2-7,TRBV27,-,few,CASSTHPRRKNYEQYF,TGTGCCAGCAGTACCCACCCCCGCAGGAAGAACTACGAGCAGTACTTC
TRBJ1-2,TRBV6-1,-,-,CASSGVQGRANYGYTF,TGTGCCAGCAGTGGAGTACAGGGTCGGGCTAACTATGGCTACACCTTC
TRBJ1-3,TRBV29-1,TRBD1,-,CSVEGDRERPYSGNTIYF,TGCAGCGTTGAAGGGGACAGGGAGAGGCCCTACTCTGGAAACACCATATATTTT
TRBJ2-5,TRBV29-1,TRBD1,-,CSVAGTANQETQYF,TGCAGCGTTGCCGGGACAGCAAACCAAGAGACCCAGTACTTC
TRBJ2-1,TRBV7-9,-,-,CASSLGYRQPNEQFF,TGTGCCAGCAGCTTAGGCTACAGGCAACCCAATGAGCAGTTCTTC
TRBJ2-1,TRBV5-1,-,few,CASSPPNGTPPWSSYNEQFF,TGCGCCAGCAGCCCACCAAACGGGACACCGCCTTGGAGCTCCTACAATGAGCAGTTCTTC
TRBJ1-5,TRBV4-1,-,-,CASSPRINQPQHF,TGCGCCAGCAGCCCTAGGATAAATCAGCCCCAGCATTTT